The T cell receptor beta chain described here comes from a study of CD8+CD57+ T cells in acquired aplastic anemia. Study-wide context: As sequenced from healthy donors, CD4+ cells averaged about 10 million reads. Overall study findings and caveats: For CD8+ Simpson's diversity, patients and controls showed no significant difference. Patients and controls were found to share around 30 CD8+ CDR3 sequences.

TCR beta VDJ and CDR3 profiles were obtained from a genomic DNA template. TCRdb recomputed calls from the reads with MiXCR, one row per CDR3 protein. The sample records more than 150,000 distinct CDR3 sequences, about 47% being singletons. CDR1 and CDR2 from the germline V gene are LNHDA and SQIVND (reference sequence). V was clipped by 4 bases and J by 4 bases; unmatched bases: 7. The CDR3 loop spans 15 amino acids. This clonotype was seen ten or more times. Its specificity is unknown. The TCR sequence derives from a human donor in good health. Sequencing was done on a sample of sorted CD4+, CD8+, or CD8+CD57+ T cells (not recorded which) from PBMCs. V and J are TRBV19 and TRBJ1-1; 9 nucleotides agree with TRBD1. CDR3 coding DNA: TGTGCCAGTAGTACCCGGGACAGGGTCGCCACTGAAGCTTTCTTT. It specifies CASSTRDRVATEAFF. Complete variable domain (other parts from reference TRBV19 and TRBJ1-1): DGGITQSPKYLFRKEGQNVTLSCEQNLNHDAMYWYRQDPGQGLRLIYYSQIVNDFQKGDIAEGYSVSREKKESFPLTVTSAQKNPTAFYLCASSTRDRVATEAFFGQGTRLTVV.